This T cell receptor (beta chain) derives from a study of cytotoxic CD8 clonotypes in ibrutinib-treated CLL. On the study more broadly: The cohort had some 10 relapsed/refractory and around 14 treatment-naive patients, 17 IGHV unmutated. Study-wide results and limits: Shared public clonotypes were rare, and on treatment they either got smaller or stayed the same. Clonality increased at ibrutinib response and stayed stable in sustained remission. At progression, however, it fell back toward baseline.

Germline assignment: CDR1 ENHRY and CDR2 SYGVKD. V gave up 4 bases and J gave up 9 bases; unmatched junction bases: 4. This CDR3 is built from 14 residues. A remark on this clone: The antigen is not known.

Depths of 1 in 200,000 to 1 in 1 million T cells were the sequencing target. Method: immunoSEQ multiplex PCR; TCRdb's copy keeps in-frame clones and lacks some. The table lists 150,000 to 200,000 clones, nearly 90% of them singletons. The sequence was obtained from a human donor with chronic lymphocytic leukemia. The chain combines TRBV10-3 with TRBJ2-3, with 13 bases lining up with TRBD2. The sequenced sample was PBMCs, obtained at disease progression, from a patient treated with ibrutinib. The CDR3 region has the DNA TGTGCCATCAGTGGGACTAGCGGGAGCGACACGCAGTATTTT. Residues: CAISGTSGSDTQYF.